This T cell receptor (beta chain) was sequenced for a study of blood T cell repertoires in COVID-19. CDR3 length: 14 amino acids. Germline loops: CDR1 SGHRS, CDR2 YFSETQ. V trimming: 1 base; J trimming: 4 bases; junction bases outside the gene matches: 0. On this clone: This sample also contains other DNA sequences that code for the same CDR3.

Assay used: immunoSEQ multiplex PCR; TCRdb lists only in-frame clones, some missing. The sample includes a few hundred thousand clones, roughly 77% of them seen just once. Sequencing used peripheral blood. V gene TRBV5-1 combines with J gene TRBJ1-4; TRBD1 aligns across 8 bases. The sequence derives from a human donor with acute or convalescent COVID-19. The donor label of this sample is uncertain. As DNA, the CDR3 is TGCGCCAGCAGCTTGACAGGGGGTAATGAAAAACTGTTTTTT. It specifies CASSLTGGNEKLFF.